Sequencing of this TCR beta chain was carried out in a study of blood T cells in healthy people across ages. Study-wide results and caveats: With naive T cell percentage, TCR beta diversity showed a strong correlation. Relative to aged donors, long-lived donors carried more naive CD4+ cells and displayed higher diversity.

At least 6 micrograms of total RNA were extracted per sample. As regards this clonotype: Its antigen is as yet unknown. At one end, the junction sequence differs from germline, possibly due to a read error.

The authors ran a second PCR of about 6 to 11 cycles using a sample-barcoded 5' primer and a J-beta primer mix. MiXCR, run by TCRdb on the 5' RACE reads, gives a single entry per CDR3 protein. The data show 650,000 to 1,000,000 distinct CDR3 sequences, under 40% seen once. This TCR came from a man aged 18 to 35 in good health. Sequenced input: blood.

The CDR3 DNA sequence: TGTGCCAGCAACTTAGCGCTAGAGGGGGGAGATGGCTACACCTTC. Its protein product is CASNLALEGGDGYTF. V gene TRBV7-2 combines with J gene TRBJ1-2, with a tentative D call TRBD1 (6 bases). The CDR3 has 15 residues. Per the germline V gene, CDR1 is SGHTA and CDR2 is FQGNSA.